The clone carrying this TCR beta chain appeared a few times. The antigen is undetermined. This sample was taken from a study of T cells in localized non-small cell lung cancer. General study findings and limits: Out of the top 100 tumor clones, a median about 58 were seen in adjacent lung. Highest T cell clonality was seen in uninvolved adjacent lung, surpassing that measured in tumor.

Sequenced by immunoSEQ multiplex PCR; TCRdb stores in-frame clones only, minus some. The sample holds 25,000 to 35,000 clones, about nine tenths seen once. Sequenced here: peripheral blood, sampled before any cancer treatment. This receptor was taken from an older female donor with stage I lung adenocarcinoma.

The CDR3 coding sequence is TGTGCCAGCAGTCGTCCGGGACAGGCGAATCAGCCCCAGCATTTT. Residues: CASSRPGQANQPQHF. V and J are TRBV6-1 and TRBJ1-5; 8 bases map to TRBD1. Germline loops: CDR1 MNHNS, CDR2 SASEGT. After removal of 5 bases from V and 4 bases from J, the junction contained 7 bases not matched to a gene. The CDR3 spans 15 residues.